The rows below give T cell receptor beta chains drawn from one sample of a study of beta chain features in type 1 diabetes. Produced via immunoSEQ multiplex PCR; TCRdb's table is partial and in-frame only. The repertoire holds about 240,000 clones, with 27% as singletons. The sequenced sample consisted of central memory CD4+ T cells from blood. These receptors were collected from a man younger than 45 in good health. Each CDR3 is given with its conserved first and last residue. The order of the fields is J gene, D gene, CDR3 length, clone size, V gene, CDR3 DNA, CDR3 protein. D genes are given only for firm matches. A row's size may be missing; if present it is once, few, many or a size class.

J: TRBJ2-1; D: NA; length: 11; size: NA; V: TRBV5-1; DNA: TGCGCCAGCTCCTCGCAGAATGAGCAGTTCTTC; CDR3: CASSSQNEQFF
J: TRBJ2-5; D: NA; length: 13; size: NA; V: TRBV10-2; DNA: TGCGCCAGCAGTGAAGCCTCCGACTGGGCCTTTTACTTC; CDR3: CASSEASDWAFYF
J: TRBJ2-7; D: NA; length: 14; size: few; V: TRBV5-1; DNA: TGCGCCAGCAGCTTGGAGGTCAGCTCCTACGAGCAGTACTTC; CDR3: CASSLEVSSYEQYF
J: TRBJ2-2; D: NA; length: 16; size: few; V: TRBV19; DNA: TGTGCCAGTAGTATTAGCAGCCCAAGGGGAACCGGGGAGCTGTTTTTT; CDR3: CASSISSPRGTGELFF
J: TRBJ2-7; D: NA; length: 14; size: few; V: TRBV7-2; DNA: TGTGCCAGCAGCCCCGGGACCTCACTCTACGAGCAGTACTTC; CDR3: CASSPGTSLYEQYF
J: TRBJ1-5; D: NA; length: 13; size: few; V: TRBV11-2; DNA: TGTGCCAGCAGCTTGGGGCAAAATCAGCCCCAGCATTTT; CDR3: CASSLGQNQPQHF
J: TRBJ2-2; D: NA; length: 12; size: many; V: TRBV30; DNA: TGTGCCTGGGAACAGAACACCGGGGAGCTGTTTTTT; CDR3: CAWEQNTGELFF
J: TRBJ2-5; D: NA; length: 13; size: NA; V: TRBV29-1; DNA: TGCAGCGTTGAAAAGACCTGGGGAGAGACCCAGTACTTC; CDR3: CSVEKTWGETQYF
J: TRBJ2-5; D: NA; length: 14; size: many; V: TRBV7-9; DNA: TGTGCCAGCAGCTCCCTTCGCGAGGGCCGGACCCAGTACTTC; CDR3: CASSSLREGRTQYF
J: TRBJ2-1; D: NA; length: 14; size: NA; V: TRBV7-2; DNA: TGTGCCAGCAGCTTTGGCCGAATGGACGGAAAGCAGTTCTTC; CDR3: CASSFGRMDGKQFF
J: TRBJ2-1; D: NA; length: 12; size: few; V: TRBV2; DNA: TGTGCCAGCAGTGGACTCGCCAATGAGCAGTTCTTC; CDR3: CASSGLANEQFF
J: TRBJ1-5; D: NA; length: 14; size: NA; V: TRBV30; DNA: TGTGCCTGGAGTGTGGGCGGAACCAATCAGCCCCAGCATTTT; CDR3: CAWSVGGTNQPQHF
J: TRBJ2-6; D: NA; length: 16; size: many; V: TRBV14; DNA: TGTGCCAGCAGCCAAGGAATCGGCTCTGGGGCCAACGTCCTGACTTTC; CDR3: CASSQGIGSGANVLTF
J: TRBJ2-1; D: TRBD2; length: 12; size: NA; V: TRBV7-6; DNA: TGTGCCAGCAGCCTCCAGCGGGGTGAGCAGTTCTTC; CDR3: CASSLQRGEQFF
J: TRBJ2-7; D: NA; length: 18; size: NA; V: TRBV23-1; DNA: TGCGCCAGCAGTCTCCTATCCCGGGACTCCAAATGGGGCTACGAGCAGTACTTC; CDR3: CASSLLSRDSKWGYEQYF
J: TRBJ1-1; D: NA; length: 15; size: NA; V: TRBV18; DNA: TGTGCCAGCTCACCAGCTGGACATACGAACACTGAAGCTTTCTTT; CDR3: CASSPAGHTNTEAFF
J: TRBJ1-2; D: TRBD1; length: 18; size: NA; V: TRBV9; DNA: TGTGCCAGCAGCGAGGGGGCTCGACGGGAGCCAGCGGGCTATGGCTACACCTTC; CDR3: CASSEGARREPAGYGYTF
J: TRBJ2-3; D: NA; length: 11; size: few; V: TRBV28; DNA: TGTGCCAGCACAGGCACAGATACGCAGTATTTT; CDR3: CASTGTDTQYF
J: TRBJ2-1; D: NA; length: 14; size: NA; V: TRBV11-2; DNA: TGTGCCAGCAGCTTGCCCCGGGGGGCAAATGAGCAGTTCTTC; CDR3: CASSLPRGANEQFF
J: TRBJ2-2; D: NA; length: 15; size: NA; V: TRBV11-2; DNA: TGTGCCAGCAGCTTAGGACGGTCGAACACCGGGGAGCTGTTTTTT; CDR3: CASSLGRSNTGELFF
J: TRBJ2-6; D: NA; length: 15; size: NA; V: TRBV5-4; DNA: TGTGCCAGCAGCTCCAATGCCTTCACCGCCAACGTCCTGACTTTC; CDR3: CASSSNAFTANVLTF
J: TRBJ2-5; D: NA; length: 14; size: NA; V: TRBV13; DNA: TGTGCCAGCAGCTATTCTAGGGGGGAAGAGACCCAGTACTTC; CDR3: CASSYSRGEETQYF
J: TRBJ2-1; D: TRBD2; length: 16; size: NA; V: TRBV4-1; DNA: TGCGCCAGCAGCCCAATGGGGACTAGCGGGGCGGGTGAGCAGTTCTTC; CDR3: CASSPMGTSGAGEQFF
J: TRBJ2-1; D: NA; length: 15; size: NA; V: TRBV1; DNA: TGCACCAGCAGCCAAGGAGGCCCCCTTTACAATGAGCAGTTCTTC; CDR3: CTSSQGGPLYNEQFF
J: TRBJ1-4; D: NA; length: 15; size: NA; V: TRBV6-5; DNA: TGTGCCAGCAGTTACGCGGCTCGGGGAGGTGAAAAACTGTTTTTT; CDR3: CASSYAARGGEKLFF
J: TRBJ1-1; D: TRBD1; length: 13; size: once; V: TRBV29-1; DNA: TGCAGCGTCCGGGACAGGGCGAACACTGAAGCTTTCTTT; CDR3: CSVRDRANTEAFF